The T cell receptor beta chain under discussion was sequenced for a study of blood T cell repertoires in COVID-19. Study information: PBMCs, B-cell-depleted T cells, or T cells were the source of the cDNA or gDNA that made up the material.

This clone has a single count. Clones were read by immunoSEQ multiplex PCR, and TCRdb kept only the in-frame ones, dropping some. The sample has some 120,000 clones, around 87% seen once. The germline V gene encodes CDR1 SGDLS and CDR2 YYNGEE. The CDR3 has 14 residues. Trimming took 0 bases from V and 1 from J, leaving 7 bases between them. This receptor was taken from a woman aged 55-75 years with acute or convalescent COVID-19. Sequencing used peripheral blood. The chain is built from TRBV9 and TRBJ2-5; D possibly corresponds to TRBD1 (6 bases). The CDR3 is CASSVGGLQETQYF. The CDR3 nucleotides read TGTGCCAGCAGCGTAGGGGGGCTCCAAGAGACCCAGTACTTC.